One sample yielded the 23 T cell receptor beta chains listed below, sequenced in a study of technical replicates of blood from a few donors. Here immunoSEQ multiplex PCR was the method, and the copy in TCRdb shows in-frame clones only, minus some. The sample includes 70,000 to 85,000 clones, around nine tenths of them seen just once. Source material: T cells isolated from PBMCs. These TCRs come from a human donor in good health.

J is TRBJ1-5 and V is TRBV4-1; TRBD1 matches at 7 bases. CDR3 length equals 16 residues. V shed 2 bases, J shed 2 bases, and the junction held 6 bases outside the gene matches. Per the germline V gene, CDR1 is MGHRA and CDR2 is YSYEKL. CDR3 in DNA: TGCGCCAGCAGCCAACGACAGGGTACAGGCAATCAGCCCCAGCATTTT. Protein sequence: CASSQRQGTGNQPQHF.

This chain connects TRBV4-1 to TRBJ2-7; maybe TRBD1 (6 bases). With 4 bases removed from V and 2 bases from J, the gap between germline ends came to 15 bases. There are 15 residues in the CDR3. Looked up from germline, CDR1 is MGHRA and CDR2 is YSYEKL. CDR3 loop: CASSPLLGQTYEQYF. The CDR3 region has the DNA TGCGCCAGCAGCCCGCTACTGGGACAAACCTACGAGCAGTACTTC.

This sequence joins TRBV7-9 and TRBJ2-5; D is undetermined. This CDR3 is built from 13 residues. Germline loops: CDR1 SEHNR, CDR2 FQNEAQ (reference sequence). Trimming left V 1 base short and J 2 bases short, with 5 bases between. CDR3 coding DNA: TGTGCCAGCAGCTTAGTCCAGCAAGAGACCCAGTACTTC. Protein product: CASSLVQQETQYF. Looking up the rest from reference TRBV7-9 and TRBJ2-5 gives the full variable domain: DTGVSQNPRHKITKRGQNVTFRCDPISEHNRLYWYRQTLGQGPEFLTYFQNEAQLEKSRLLSDRFSAERPKGSFSTLEIQRTEQGDSAMYLCASSLVQQETQYFGPGTRLLVL.

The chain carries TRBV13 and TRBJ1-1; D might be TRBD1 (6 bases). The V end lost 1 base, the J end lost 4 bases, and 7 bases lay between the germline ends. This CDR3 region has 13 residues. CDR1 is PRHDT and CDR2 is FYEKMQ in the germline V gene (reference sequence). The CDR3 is CASSLEGGTEAFF. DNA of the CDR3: TGTGCCAGCAGCTTAGAAGGGGGCACTGAAGCTTTCTTT.

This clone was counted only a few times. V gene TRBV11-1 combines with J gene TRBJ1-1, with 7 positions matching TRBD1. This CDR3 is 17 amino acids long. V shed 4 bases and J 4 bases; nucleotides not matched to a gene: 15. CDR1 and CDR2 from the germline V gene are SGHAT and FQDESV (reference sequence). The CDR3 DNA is TGTGCCAGCAGCTCCCAGGGGGGCAAGGAGTTTAGCACTGAAGCTTTCTTT. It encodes CASSSQGGKEFSTEAFF.

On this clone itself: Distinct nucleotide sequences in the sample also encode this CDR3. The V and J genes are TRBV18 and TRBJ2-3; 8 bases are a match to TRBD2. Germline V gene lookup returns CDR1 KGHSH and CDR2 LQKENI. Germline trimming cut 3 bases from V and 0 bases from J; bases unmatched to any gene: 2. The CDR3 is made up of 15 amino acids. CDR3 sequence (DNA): TGTGCCAGCTCACCCCTAGCGGGCAGCACAGATACGCAGTATTTT. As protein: CASSPLAGSTDTQYF.

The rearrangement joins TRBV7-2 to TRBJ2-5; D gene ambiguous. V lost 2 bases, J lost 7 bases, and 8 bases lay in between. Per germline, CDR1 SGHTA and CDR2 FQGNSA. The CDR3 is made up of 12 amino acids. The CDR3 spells CASSLSTGTQYF. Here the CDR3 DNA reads TGTGCCAGCAGCTTATCCACGGGGACCCAGTACTTC.

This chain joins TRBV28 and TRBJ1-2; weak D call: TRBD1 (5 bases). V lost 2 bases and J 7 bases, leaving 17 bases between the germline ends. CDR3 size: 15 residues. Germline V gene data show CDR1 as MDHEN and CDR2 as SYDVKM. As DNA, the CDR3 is TGTGCCAGCAGTTTAAATTGGCAGGGTATAAGTGGCTACACCTTC. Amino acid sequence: CASSLNWQGISGYTF.

The CDR3 nucleotides read TGTGCCAGCAGCTTAGACAGAAATGGCTACACCTTC. Its protein is CASSLDRNGYTF. The rearrangement joins TRBV11-2 to TRBJ1-2, with D hard to call. The CDR3 sequence is 12 residues long. The germline V gene encodes CDR1 SGHAT and CDR2 FQNNGV. V was cut by 0 bases and J by 6 bases, with 5 bases left in between.

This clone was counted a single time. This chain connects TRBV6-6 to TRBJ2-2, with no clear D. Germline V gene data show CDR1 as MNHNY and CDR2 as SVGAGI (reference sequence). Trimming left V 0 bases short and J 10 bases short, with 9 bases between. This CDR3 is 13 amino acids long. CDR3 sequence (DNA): TGTGCCAGCAGTTACTCGATCAGCGAGGAGCTGTTTTTT. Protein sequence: CASSYSISEELFF.

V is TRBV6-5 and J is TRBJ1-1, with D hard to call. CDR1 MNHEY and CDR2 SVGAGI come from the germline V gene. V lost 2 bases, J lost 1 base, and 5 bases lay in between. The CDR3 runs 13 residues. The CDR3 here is CASSYGPNTEAFF. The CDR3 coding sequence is TGTGCCAGCAGTTACGGGCCGAACACTGAAGCTTTCTTT.

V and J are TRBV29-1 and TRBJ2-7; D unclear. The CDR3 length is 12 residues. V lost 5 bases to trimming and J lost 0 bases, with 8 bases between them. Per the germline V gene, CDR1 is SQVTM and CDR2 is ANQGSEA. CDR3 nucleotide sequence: TGCAGCGTTCGCTCCGGCTCCTACGAGCAGTACTTC. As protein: CSVRSGSYEQYF.

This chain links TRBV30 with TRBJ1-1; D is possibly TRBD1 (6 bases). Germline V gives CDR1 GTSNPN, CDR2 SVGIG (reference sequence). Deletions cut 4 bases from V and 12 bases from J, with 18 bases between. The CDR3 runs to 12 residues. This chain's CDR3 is CAWTPGQGITFF. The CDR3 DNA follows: TGTGCCTGGACCCCCGGGCAGGGGATAACTTTCTTT.

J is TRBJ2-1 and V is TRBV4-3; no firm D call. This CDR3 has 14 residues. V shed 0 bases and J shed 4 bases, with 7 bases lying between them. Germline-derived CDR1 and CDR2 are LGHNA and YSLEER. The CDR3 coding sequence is TGCGCCAGCAGCCAAGACCCTTATTACAATGAGCAGTTCTTC. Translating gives CASSQDPYYNEQFF.

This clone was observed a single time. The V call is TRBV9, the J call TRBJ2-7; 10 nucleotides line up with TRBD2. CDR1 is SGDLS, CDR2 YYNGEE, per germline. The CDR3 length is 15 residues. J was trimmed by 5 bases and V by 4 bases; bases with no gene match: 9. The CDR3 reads CASSPYTGTSDEQYF. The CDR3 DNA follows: TGTGCCAGCAGCCCCTATACCGGGACTAGCGACGAGCAGTACTTC. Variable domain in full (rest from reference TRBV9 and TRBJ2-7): DSGVTQTPKHLITATGQRVTLRCSPRSGDLSVYWYQQSLDQGLQFLIQYYNGEERAKGNILERFSAQQFPDLHSELNLSSLELGDSALYFCASSPYTGTSDEQYFGPGTRLTVT.

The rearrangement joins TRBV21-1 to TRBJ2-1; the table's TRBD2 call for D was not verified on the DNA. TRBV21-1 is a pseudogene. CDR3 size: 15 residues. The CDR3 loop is CASNRLLAGYNEQFF. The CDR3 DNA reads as TGTGCCAGCAACAGACTACTAGCGGGGTACAATGAGCAGTTCTTC.

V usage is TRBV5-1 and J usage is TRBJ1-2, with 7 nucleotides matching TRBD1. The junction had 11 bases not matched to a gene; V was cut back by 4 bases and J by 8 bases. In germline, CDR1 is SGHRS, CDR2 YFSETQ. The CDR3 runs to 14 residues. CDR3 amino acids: CASSGGTDWGGYTF. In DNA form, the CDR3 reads TGCGCCAGCAGCGGGGGGACAGATTGGGGCGGCTACACCTTC.

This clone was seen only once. CDR3 in DNA: TGTGCCAGCAGCCAAGCCATGGGGGGTTACAATGAGCAGTTCTTC. Its translation is CASSQAMGGYNEQFF. This chain connects TRBV14 to TRBJ2-1; possible D gene TRBD2, 6 bases. The CDR3 spans 15 residues. V was trimmed by 1 base and J by 4 bases, leaving 11 bases between them. Germline CDR1 reads SGHDN; CDR2 reads FVKESK.

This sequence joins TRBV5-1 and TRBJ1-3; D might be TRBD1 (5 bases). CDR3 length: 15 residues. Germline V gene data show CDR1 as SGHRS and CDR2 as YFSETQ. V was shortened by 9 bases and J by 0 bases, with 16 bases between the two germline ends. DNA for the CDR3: TGCGCCACCCTAAACGACAGAAACTCTGGAAACACCATATATTTT. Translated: CATLNDRNSGNTIYF.

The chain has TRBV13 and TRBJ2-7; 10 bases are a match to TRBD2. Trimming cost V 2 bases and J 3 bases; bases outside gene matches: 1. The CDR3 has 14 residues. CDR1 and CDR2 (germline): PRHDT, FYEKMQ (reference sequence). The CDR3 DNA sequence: TGTGCCAGCAGCTTATCTAGCGGGAGCTACGAGCAGTACTTC. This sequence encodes CASSLSSGSYEQYF. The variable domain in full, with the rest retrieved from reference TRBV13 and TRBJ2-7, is AAGVIQSPRHLIKEKRETATLKCYPIPRHDTVYWYQQGPGQDPQFLISFYEKMQSDKGSIPDRFSAQQFSDYHSELNMSSLELGDSALYFCASSLSSGSYEQYFGPGTRLTVT.

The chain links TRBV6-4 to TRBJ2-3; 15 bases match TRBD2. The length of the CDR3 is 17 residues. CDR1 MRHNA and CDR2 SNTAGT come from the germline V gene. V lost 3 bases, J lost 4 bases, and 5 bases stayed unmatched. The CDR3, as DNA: TGTGCCAGCAGTGATGGACTAGCGGGAGGGCCCGCAGATACGCAGTATTTT. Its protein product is CASSDGLAGGPADTQYF.

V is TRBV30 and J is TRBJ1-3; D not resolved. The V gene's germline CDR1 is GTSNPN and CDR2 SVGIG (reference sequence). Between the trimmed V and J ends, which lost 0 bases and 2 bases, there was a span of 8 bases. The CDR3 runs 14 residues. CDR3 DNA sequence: TGTGCCTGGAGTGTAGAGGGAACTGGAAACACCATATATTTT. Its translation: CAWSVEGTGNTIYF.

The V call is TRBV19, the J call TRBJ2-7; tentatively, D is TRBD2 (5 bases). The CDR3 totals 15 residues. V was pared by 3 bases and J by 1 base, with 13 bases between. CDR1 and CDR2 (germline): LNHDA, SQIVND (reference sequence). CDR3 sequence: CASSIQDEGSYEQYF. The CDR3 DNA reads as TGTGCCAGTAGTATTCAGGACGAGGGATCCTACGAGCAGTACTTC.